A single count supports the clone carrying this T cell receptor (beta chain). Its antigen is not known. The sample is drawn from a study of Ad26.COV2.S vaccination and SARS-CoV-2 variants. Study-wide findings and caveats: Responses of T cells in total may have been underestimated by the TCR breadth and depth analyses.

Regarding treatment: around 19 received Ad26.COV2.S at low or high dose, single or two shots; about 5 received placebo; per-sample allocation not given. The samples were gathered on day 63 after the first injection of vaccine or placebo. At a Boston site, the person donating was an adult of 18-55 years. Data came from immunoSEQ multiplex PCR; TCRdb stores just in-frame clones and leaves some out. The sample includes 250,000 to 300,000 clones, around 87% of them seen just once. The sequence came from a person aged 18-65 years who received the Ad26.COV2.S COVID-19 vaccine or a placebo. The input for sequencing was peripheral blood, taken in a trial of Ad26.COV2.S vaccine versus placebo.

CDR3 bases: TGTGCCAGCAGCTTAGAACTATTCTCTAGCACAGATACGCAGTATTTT. Translation gives CASSLELFSSTDTQYF. V usage is TRBV11-2 and J usage is TRBJ2-3; D gene uncertain. CDR3 length equals 16 residues. The ends were cut back, 0 bases at V and 0 bases at J, with 10 bases in the middle. In germline, CDR1 is SGHAT, CDR2 FQNNGV.